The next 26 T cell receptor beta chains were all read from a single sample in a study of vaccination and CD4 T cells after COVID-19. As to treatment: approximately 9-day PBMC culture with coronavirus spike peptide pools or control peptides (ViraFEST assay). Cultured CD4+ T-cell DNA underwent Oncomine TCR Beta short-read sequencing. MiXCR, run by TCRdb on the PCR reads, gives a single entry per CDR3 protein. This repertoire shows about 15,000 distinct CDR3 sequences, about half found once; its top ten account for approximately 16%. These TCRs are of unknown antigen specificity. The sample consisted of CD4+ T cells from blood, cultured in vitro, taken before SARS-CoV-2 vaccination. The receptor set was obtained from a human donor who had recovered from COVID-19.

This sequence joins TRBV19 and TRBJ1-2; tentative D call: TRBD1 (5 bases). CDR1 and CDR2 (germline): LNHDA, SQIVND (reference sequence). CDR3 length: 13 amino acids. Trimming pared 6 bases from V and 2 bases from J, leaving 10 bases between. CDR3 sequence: CASSYRGNYGYTF. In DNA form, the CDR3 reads TGTGCCAGTAGCTATCGGGGCAACTATGGCTACACCTTC.

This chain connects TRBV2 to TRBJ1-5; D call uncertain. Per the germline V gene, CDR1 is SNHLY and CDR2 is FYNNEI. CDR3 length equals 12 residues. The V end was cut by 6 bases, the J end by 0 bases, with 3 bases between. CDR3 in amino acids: CASRYSNQPQHF. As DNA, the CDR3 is TGTGCCAGCAGGTATAGCAATCAGCCCCAGCATTTT.

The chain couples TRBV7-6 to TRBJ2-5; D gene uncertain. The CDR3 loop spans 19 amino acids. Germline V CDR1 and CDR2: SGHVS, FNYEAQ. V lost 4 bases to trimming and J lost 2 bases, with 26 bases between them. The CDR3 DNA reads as TGTGCCAGCAGCTCCCCCCGTAGGGCTAGTGAGTGGCGTCAAGAGACCCAGTACTTC. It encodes CASSSPRRASEWRQETQYF.

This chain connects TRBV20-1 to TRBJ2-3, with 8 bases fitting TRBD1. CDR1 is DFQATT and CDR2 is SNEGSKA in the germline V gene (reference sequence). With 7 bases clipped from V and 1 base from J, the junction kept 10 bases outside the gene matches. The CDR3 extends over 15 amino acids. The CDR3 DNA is TGCAGTGGAGGACAGGGCTTTTGGGGCACAGATACGCAGTATTTT. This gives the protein CSGGQGFWGTDTQYF.

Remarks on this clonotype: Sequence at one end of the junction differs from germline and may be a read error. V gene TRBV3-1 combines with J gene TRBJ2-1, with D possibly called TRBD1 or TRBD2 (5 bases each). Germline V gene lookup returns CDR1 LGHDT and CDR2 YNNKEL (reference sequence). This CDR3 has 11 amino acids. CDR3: CASSQNDQGVF. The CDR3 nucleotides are TGTGCCAGCAGCCAAAATGACCAGGGAGTCTTC.

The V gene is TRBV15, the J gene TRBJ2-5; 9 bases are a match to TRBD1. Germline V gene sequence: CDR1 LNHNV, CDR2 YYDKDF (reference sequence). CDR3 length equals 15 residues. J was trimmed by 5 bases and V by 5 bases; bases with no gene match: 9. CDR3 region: CATSSGTGRWETQYF. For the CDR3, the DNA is TGTGCCACCAGCTCCGGGACAGGGAGATGGGAGACCCAGTACTTC.

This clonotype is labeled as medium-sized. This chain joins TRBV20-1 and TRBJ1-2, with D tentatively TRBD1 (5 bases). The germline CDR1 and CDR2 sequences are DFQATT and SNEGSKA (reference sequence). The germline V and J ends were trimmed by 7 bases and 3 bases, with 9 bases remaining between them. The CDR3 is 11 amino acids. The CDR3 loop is CSEPGDYGYTF. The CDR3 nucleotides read TGCAGTGAGCCGGGGGACTATGGCTACACCTTC.

CDR3 in DNA: TGCAGTGCAGATGGGACCTTCAATGAGCAGTTCTTC. This encodes CSADGTFNEQFF. This chain connects TRBV20-1 to TRBJ2-1; tentatively, D is TRBD1 or TRBD2 (5 bases each). The germline V and J ends were trimmed by 6 bases and 6 bases, with 12 bases remaining between them. Germline CDR1 reads DFQATT; CDR2 reads SNEGSKA (reference sequence). The CDR3 is 12 amino acids.

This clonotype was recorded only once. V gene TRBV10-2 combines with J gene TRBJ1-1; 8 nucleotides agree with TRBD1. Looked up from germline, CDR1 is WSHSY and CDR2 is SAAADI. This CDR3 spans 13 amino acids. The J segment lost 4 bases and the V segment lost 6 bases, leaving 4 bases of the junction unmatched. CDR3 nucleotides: TGCGCCAGCAGCGAACAGGGGGGCACTGAAGCTTTCTTT. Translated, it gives CASSEQGGTEAFF.

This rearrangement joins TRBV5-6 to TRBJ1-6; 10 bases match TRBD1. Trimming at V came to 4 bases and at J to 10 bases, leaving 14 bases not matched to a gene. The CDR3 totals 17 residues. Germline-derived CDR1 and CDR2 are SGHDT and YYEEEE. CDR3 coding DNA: TGTGCCAGCAGCACACGTCCGGGACAGGGGTCCCTGTCACCCCTCCACTTT. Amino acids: CASSTRPGQGSLSPLHF.

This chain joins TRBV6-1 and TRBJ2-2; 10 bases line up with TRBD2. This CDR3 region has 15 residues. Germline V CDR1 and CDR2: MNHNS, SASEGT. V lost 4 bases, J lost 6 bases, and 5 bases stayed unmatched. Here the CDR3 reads CASSVGLAGAGELFF. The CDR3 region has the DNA TGTGCCAGCAGTGTAGGTCTAGCGGGAGCCGGGGAGCTGTTTTTT.

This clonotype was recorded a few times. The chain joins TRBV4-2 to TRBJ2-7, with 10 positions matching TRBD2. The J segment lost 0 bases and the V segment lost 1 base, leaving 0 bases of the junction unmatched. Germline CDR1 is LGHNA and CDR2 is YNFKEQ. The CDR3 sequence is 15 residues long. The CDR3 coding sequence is TGTGCCAGCAGCCAAGGACTAGCGGGCTCCTACGAGCAGTACTTC. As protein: CASSQGLAGSYEQYF.

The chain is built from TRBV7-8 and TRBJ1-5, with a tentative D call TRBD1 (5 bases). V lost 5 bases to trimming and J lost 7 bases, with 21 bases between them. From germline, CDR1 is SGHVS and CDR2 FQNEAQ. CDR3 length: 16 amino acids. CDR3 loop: CASSPRWGGGDQPQHF. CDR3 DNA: TGTGCCAGCAGCCCAAGGTGGGGGGGGGGAGACCAGCCCCAGCATTTT.

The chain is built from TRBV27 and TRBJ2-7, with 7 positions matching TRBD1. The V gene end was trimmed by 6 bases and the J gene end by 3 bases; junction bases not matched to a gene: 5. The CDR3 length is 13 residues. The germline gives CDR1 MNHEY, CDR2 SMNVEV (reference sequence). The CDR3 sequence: CASRGQNGYEQYF. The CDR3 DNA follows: TGTGCCAGCAGGGGACAGAATGGCTACGAGCAGTACTTC.

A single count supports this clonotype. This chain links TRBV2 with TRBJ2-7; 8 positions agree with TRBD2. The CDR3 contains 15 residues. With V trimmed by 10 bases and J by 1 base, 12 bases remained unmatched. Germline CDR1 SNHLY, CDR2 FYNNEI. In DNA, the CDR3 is TGTGCCACCACCTCTTCTGGCGGGGGGTCCTACGAGCAGTACTTC. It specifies CATTSSGGGSYEQYF.

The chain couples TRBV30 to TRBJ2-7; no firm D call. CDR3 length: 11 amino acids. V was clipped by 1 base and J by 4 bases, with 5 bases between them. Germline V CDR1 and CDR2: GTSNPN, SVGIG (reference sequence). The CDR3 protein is CAWSGQYEQYF. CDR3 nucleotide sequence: TGTGCCTGGAGTGGTCAGTACGAGCAGTACTTC.

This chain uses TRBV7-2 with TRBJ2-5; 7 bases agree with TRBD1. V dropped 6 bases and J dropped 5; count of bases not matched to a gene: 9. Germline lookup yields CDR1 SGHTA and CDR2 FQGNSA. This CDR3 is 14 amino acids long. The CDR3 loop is CASSLTGTVETQYF. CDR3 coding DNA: TGTGCCAGCAGTTTGACAGGGACGGTGGAGACCCAGTACTTC.

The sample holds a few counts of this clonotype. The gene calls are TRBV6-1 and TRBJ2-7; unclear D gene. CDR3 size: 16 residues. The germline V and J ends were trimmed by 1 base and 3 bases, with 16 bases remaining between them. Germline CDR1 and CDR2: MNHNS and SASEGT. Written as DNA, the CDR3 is TGTGCCAGCAGTGAAGGGATGGGCCAGTCTTACTACGAGCAGTACTTC. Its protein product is CASSEGMGQSYYEQYF.

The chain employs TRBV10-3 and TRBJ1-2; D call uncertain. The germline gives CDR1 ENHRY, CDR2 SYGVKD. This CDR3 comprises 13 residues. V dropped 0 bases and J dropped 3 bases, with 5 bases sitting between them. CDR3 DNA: TGTGCCATCAGTGAGTCGTTAGACTATGGCTACACCTTC. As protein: CAISESLDYGYTF.

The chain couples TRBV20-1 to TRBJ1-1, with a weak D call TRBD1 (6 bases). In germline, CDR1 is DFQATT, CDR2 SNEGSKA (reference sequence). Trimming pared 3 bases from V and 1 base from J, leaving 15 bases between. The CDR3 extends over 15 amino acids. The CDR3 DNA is TGCAGTGCTAGTTACAGGGACTCATGGAACACTGAAGCTTTCTTT. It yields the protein CSASYRDSWNTEAFF.

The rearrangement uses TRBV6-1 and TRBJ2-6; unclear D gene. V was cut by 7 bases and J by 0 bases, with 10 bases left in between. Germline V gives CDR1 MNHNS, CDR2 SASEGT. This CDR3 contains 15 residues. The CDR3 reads CASTGESSGANVLTF. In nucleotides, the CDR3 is TGTGCCAGCACAGGTGAATCCTCTGGGGCCAACGTCCTGACTTTC.

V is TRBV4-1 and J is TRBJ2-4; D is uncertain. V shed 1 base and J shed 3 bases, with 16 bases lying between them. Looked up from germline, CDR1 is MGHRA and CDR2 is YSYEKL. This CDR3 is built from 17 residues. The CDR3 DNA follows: TGCGCCAGCAGCCAAGCACTGACATCTTTTGACAAAAACATTCAGTACTTC. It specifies CASSQALTSFDKNIQYF.

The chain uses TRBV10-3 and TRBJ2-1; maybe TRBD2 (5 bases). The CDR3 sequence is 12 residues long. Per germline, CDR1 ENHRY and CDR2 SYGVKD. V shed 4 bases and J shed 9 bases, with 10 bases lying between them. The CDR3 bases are TGTGCCATCAGTGTCCAGGAGGTTGAGCAGTTCTTC. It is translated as CAISVQEVEQFF.

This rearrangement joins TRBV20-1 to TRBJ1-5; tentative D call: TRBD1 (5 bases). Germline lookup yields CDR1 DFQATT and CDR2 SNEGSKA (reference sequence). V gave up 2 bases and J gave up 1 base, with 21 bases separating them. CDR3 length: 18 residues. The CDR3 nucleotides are TGCAGTGCTAGAAGGGGTCAGGGAGGGGAATTCAGCAATCAGCCCCAGCATTTT. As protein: CSARRGQGGEFSNQPQHF.

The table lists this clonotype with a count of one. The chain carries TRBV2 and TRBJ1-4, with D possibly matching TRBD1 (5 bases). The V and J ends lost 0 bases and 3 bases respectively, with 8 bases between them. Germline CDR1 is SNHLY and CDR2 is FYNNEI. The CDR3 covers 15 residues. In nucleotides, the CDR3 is TGTGCCAGCAGTGAAGCAGGGACCTCTAATGAAAAACTGTTTTTT. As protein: CASSEAGTSNEKLFF.

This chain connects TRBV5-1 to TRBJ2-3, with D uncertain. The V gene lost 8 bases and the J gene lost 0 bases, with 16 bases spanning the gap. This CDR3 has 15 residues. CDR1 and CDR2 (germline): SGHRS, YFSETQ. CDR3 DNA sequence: TGCGCCAGTTACTACAGCTCCCCGAGCACAGATACGCAGTATTTT. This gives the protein CASYYSSPSTDTQYF. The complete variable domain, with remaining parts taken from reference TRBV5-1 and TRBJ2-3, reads KAGVTQTPRYLIKTRGQQVTLSCSPISGHRSVSWYQQTPGQGLQFLFEYFSETQRNKGNFPGRFSGRQFSNSRSEMNVSTLELGDSALYLCASYYSSPSTDTQYFGPGTRLTVL.